The subject of this entry is one T cell receptor (beta chain). What it recognizes is unknown. Ex vivo total memory CD4+ cells were sequenced at deep level. The assay was immunoSEQ multiplex PCR, and TCRdb's table has in-frame clones only and misses some. The repertoire holds just under 30,000 clones, with approximately 82% as singletons. These data are taken from a study of human CD4 T cells and Enterobacteriaceae. The memory gate held CD4+ cells that were not CD45RA+CCR7+CD95- naive cells, over 95% pure. CD4 and CD14 magnetic microbeads positively selected total CD4+ T cells and monocytes. Sorting first excluded CD8+, CD14+, CD16+, CD56+, CD19+ and CD25-bright cells. General study findings and limits: Only same-donor CFSE-low culture sequences were used to infer reactivity.

This CDR3 contains 14 residues. Germline CDR1 and CDR2: MNHEY and SVGAGI. The V gene lost 9 bases and the J gene lost 1 base, with 16 bases spanning the gap. The V call is TRBV6-5, the J call TRBJ2-7, with D possibly TRBD2 on 5 matching bases. What was sequenced was memory CD4+ T cells from blood. The receptor was isolated from a human donor in good health. The CDR3 spells CASRLNGGSYEQYF. CDR3 sequence (DNA): TGTGCCAGTCGTCTAAACGGCGGGTCCTACGAGCAGTACTTC.